This T cell receptor beta chain was found in a study of CD8+ T cells in alopecia areata. Study in general: A regimen of oral tofacitinib, 5 to 10 mg twice daily, was given to treated patients. Study-level findings and limits: Whereas mice showed it more clearly, TCR sharing across patients was murkier, possibly because of HLA.

V gave up 4 bases and J gave up 6 bases; unmatched junction bases: 3. Germline CDR1 is MNHNY and CDR2 is SVGAGI (reference sequence). The CDR3 is made up of 14 amino acids. About this clone itself: Its antigen remains unidentified.

Reverse transcription of extracted RNA yielded cDNA, which provided the sequencing template. Generated by immunoSEQ multiplex PCR, the TCRdb table keeps only in-frame clones and is missing some. The sample consists of roughly 65,000 clones, around half of them appearing once. This rearrangement joins TRBV6-6 to TRBJ2-3, with 11 nucleotides matching TRBD2. Sequenced material: CD8+ T cells sorted from blood, taken at week 0. This TCR was recovered from a human donor with alopecia areata. In DNA form, the CDR3 reads TGTGCCAGCAGTTTAGCGGGGGGGGCCGATACGCAGTATTTT. It is translated as CASSLAGGADTQYF.